This T cell receptor beta chain derives from a study of cytomegalovirus exposure and HLA in healthy donors. Use of 60 Vbeta and 13 Jbeta primers characterized the PCR. The protocol was immunoSEQ multiplex PCR, while the TCRdb copy is restricted to in-frame clones and leaves out a portion. The sample lists some 150,000 clones; roughly two thirds were seen once. V lost 0 bases and J 0 bases, leaving 10 bases between the germline ends. CDR3 size: 15 residues. In germline, CDR1 is SQVTM, CDR2 ANQGSEA. Study-level points and caveats: Being indistinguishable, some V segments were excluded, TRBV6-2 and TRBV6-3 among them.

A note on this clone: The antigen is not known.

This sequence originates from a woman aged 25 to 39 in good health and CMV-seronegative. The source material was PBMCs. The gene calls are TRBV29-1 and TRBJ2-3; D possibly corresponds to TRBD2 (6 bases). The DNA of the CDR3 is TGCAGCGTTGAAGACGGAGGGTTTAGCACAGATACGCAGTATTTT. Protein product: CSVEDGGFSTDTQYF.